The rows below give T cell receptor beta chains drawn from one sample of a study of PD-L1 blockade in urothelial cancer. Sequencing used immunoSEQ multiplex PCR; TCRdb keeps in-frame clones, though not all of them. The data show under 95,000 clones, around 84% seen once. Specimen: PBMCs, collected around atezolizumab (anti-PD-L1) treatment. These receptors originate from a man aged 55-75 years with urothelial cancer. CDR3s include the opening cysteine and the closing phenylalanine or tryptophan. The D gene is left open where the match is weak. Size is stated for part of the rows, as once, few or many counts, or as a class when the clone is expanded.

v_call	j_call	d_call	clone_size	cdr3_nt	cdr3_aa
TRBV2	TRBJ2-7	TRBD1	-	TGTGCCAGCGCAGGACAGGGGTCGAGCGAGCAGTACTTC	CASAGQGSSEQYF
TRBV28	TRBJ1-5	-	few	TGTGCCAGCAGTTTGAAACGGGGGTTTGGCAATCAGCCCCAGCATTTT	CASSLKRGFGNQPQHF
TRBV9	TRBJ2-3	TRBD2	-	TGTGCCAGCAGCGTAGTCCCAGCGGGAAGTTTGGTCGATACGCAGTATTTT	CASSVVPAGSLVDTQYF
TRBV28	TRBJ1-2	TRBD1	-	TGTGCCAGCAGTTTGCAGGGGGCTAACTATGGCTACACCTTC	CASSLQGANYGYTF
TRBV6-5	TRBJ1-2	TRBD1	once	TGTGCCAGCAGTTACCGGGACAGGGACCATGGCTACACCTTC	CASSYRDRDHGYTF
TRBV10-3	TRBJ1-1	-	-	TGTGCCATCAGTGAGATGAGGGTGGGGAACACTGAAGCTTTCTTT	CAISEMRVGNTEAFF
TRBV18	TRBJ2-3	TRBD2	-	TGTGCCAGCTCACCAGCCGGGACTAGCGTAGATACGCAGTATTTT	CASSPAGTSVDTQYF
TRBV9	TRBJ2-1	TRBD1	-	TGTGCCAGCAGCACCCGGGACAGGACTGACAATGAGCAGTTCTTC	CASSTRDRTDNEQFF
TRBV7-2	TRBJ1-4	TRBD1	few	TGTGCCAGCAGCTCAACAGGGGAGTTTGAAAAACTGTTTTTT	CASSSTGEFEKLFF
TRBV27	TRBJ2-7	TRBD2	-	TGTGCCAGCAGTGTCGGACTAGCGGAGACCTACGAGCAGTACTTC	CASSVGLAETYEQYF
TRBV15	TRBJ1-2	-	-	TGTGCCACCACCGAGACAGGAATACTAGCTAACTATGGCTACACCTTC	CATTETGILANYGYTF
TRBV6-5	TRBJ2-7	-	-	TGTGCCAGCAGTTACTCGAGCGACAGGACCTACGAGCAGTACTTC	CASSYSSDRTYEQYF
TRBV9	TRBJ2-2	-	-	TGTGCCAGCAGCGTAGCTACCGGGGACACCGGGGAGCTGTTTTTT	CASSVATGDTGELFF
TRBV7-3	TRBJ1-1	-	-	TGTGCCAGCAGCTTAACTAATACAGGAACTGAAGCTTTCTTT	CASSLTNTGTEAFF
TRBV2	TRBJ2-5	-	-	TGTGCCAGCAGTGAAGCGCTTCAGGGGAACCAAGAGACCCAGTACTTC	CASSEALQGNQETQYF
TRBV19	TRBJ2-5	TRBD2	once	TGTGCCAGTAGTTCTCAGCGGGGGTACCAAGAGACCCAGTACTTC	CASSSQRGYQETQYF
TRBV27	TRBJ1-1	TRBD1	-	TGTGCCAGCAGTTTTTACCGGGACAGGGGTACTGAAGCTTTCTTT	CASSFYRDRGTEAFF
TRBV5-1	TRBJ1-3	TRBD1	-	TGCGCCAGCAGCTTGGAGGGGACAGGGCGTTCTGGAAACACCATATATTTT	CASSLEGTGRSGNTIYF
TRBV7-2	TRBJ2-7	TRBD2	-	TGTGCCAGCACCCGAGCGGGAGGTATCCACGAGCAGTACTTC	CASTRAGGIHEQYF
TRBV19	TRBJ2-7	TRBD1	-	TGTGCCAGTAGTATAGGACTAAGGACAGGCGCTTCCTACGAGCAGTACTTC	CASSIGLRTGASYEQYF